The 28 T cell receptor beta chains reported below all come from one sample, sequenced in a study of blood T cell repertoires in COVID-19. Assay: immunoSEQ multiplex PCR; the TCRdb copy retains only in-frame clones and omits some. The table shows roughly 440,000 clones, with 70% to 90% occurring only once. The sequenced sample was peripheral blood. Receptors were obtained from a woman in her fifties or sixties with COVID-19, enrolled during active disease.

On this clone: The junction differs from germline at one of its ends, possibly a read error. The CDR3 nucleotides are TGTGCCAGCAGCCCCCACAGGGGGGGGAACGCTGAAGCTTTCTTT. This gives the protein CASSPHRGGNAEAFF. J is TRBJ1-1 and V is TRBV7-9; 8 bases line up with TRBD1. Germline-derived CDR1 and CDR2 are SEHNR and FQNEAQ (reference sequence). The CDR3 sequence is 15 residues long.

The V and J genes are TRBV6-5 and TRBJ1-6; 7 bases match TRBD1. Looked up from germline, CDR1 is MNHEY and CDR2 is SVGAGI. Losses at the gene ends were 6 bases for V and 6 bases for J; bases not matched to a gene: 8. The CDR3 is 15 amino acids. The CDR3 region is CASRRTGTANSPLHF. DNA for the CDR3: TGTGCCAGCAGGCGCACCGGGACAGCTAATTCACCCCTCCACTTT.

The V and J genes are TRBV25-1 and TRBJ1-1, with D tentatively TRBD1 (5 bases). The V and J ends lost 1 base and 6 bases respectively, with 9 bases between them. CDR1 is MGHDK and CDR2 is SYGVNS in the germline V gene. The CDR3 is 13 amino acids. The CDR3 sequence is CASSEWQGAEAFF. The CDR3 DNA sequence: TGTGCCAGCAGTGAATGGCAGGGCGCTGAAGCTTTCTTT. Variable domain in full (rest from reference TRBV25-1 and TRBJ1-1): EADIYQTPRYLVIGTGKKITLECSQTMGHDKMYWYQQDPGMELHLIHYSYGVNSTEKGDLSSESTVSRIRTEHFPLTLESARPSHTSQYLCASSEWQGAEAFFGQGTRLTVV.

V and J are TRBV5-4 and TRBJ2-3; D possibly corresponds to TRBD2 (6 bases). Germline CDR1 and CDR2: SGHNT and YYREEE (reference sequence). The V and J ends lost 3 bases and 1 base respectively, with 15 bases between them. The CDR3 extends over 16 amino acids. DNA of the CDR3: TGTGCCAGCAGCTCCAGCCTAGCGCGGCGCACAGATACGCAGTATTTT. Translation: CASSSSLARRTDTQYF.

The V and J genes are TRBV6-5 and TRBJ2-1; TRBD1 matches 8 bases. The CDR3 is 15 amino acids. Germline CDR1 MNHEY, CDR2 SVGAGI. After removal of 6 bases from V and 7 bases from J, the junction contained 11 bases not matched to a gene. CDR3 loop: CASSLTRTGPNEQFF. The CDR3 nucleotides read TGTGCCAGCAGCCTTACTAGGACAGGGCCGAATGAGCAGTTCTTC.

In its sample, this clone was seen once. The chain combines TRBV27 with TRBJ2-7; D may be TRBD2 (5 bases). Trimming took 8 bases from V and 5 from J, leaving 22 bases between them. Per the germline V gene, CDR1 is MNHEY and CDR2 is SMNVEV (reference sequence). CDR3 size: 15 residues. This CDR3 reads CASRSLRYGENEQYF. In DNA form, the CDR3 reads TGTGCCAGCCGGAGCCTTCGATACGGGGAAAACGAGCAGTACTTC.

V usage is TRBV4-1 and J usage is TRBJ2-5, with D possibly being TRBD2 (6 bases). CDR3 length: 15 residues. The V and J ends lost 1 base and 8 bases respectively, with 17 bases between them. Germline assignment: CDR1 MGHRA and CDR2 YSYEKL. The CDR3 loop reads CASSQVRDPGGTQYF. Here the CDR3 DNA reads TGCGCCAGCAGCCAAGTCCGGGACCCCGGGGGAACCCAGTACTTC.

The chain carries TRBV19 and TRBJ2-2; 9 bases are shared with TRBD1. The trim removed 10 bases at V and 3 bases at J, leaving 21 bases unmatched. Germline V gene sequence: CDR1 LNHDA, CDR2 SQIVND (reference sequence). This CDR3 contains 19 residues. The CDR3 is CAIRPGQPDRGLYTGELFF. The CDR3 coding sequence is TGTGCCATCCGACCGGGACAGCCGGACAGGGGACTCTACACCGGGGAGCTGTTTTTT. Variable domain in full (rest from reference TRBV19 and TRBJ2-2): DGGITQSPKYLFRKEGQNVTLSCEQNLNHDAMYWYRQDPGQGLRLIYYSQIVNDFQKGDIAEGYSVSREKKESFPLTVTSAQKNPTAFYLCAIRPGQPDRGLYTGELFFGEGSRLTVL.

V usage is TRBV9 and J usage is TRBJ2-1, with D maybe TRBD1 (6 bases). The CDR3 has 13 amino acids. Germline values: CDR1 SGDLS, CDR2 YYNGEE. Deletions cut 3 bases from V and 4 bases from J, with 8 bases between. CDR3 region: CASSGTVYNEQFF. Here the CDR3 DNA reads TGTGCCAGCAGCGGGACAGTTTACAATGAGCAGTTCTTC.

This clone was seen once. The chain is built from TRBV5-1 and TRBJ2-3; D possibly corresponds to TRBD2 (7 bases). Germline values: CDR1 SGHRS, CDR2 YFSETQ. This CDR3 contains 14 residues. Deletions cut 1 base from V and 6 bases from J, with 12 bases between. The CDR3 DNA is TGCGCCAGCAGCTTGAACGGGGGGCGGGATACGCAGTATTTT. Amino acids: CASSLNGGRDTQYF.

This chain connects TRBV28 to TRBJ1-1, with D possibly being TRBD1 (6 bases). The germline V and J ends were trimmed by 2 bases and 5 bases, with 15 bases remaining between them. The CDR3 contains 15 residues. Germline CDR1 reads MDHEN; CDR2 reads SYDVKM. The CDR3, as DNA: TGTGCCAGCAGTTTACCCGGCAGGGGAGAAACTGAAGCTTTCTTT. Its protein product is CASSLPGRGETEAFF.

The J gene is TRBJ2-7, the V gene TRBV20-1; 9 bases map to TRBD2. Germline CDR1 DFQATT, CDR2 SNEGSKA (reference sequence). V shed 3 bases, J shed 1 base, and the junction held 7 bases outside the gene matches. CDR3 length: 15 amino acids. The CDR3: CSASRGSGGSYEQYF. Here the CDR3 DNA reads TGCAGTGCTAGTCGGGGTAGCGGGGGATCCTACGAGCAGTACTTC.

The V call is TRBV5-8, the J call TRBJ1-1; the D is unclear. The V and J ends lost 0 bases and 4 bases respectively, with 7 bases between them. This CDR3 has 13 amino acids. In germline, CDR1 is SGHTS, CDR2 YDEGEE. The CDR3 coding sequence is TGTGCCAGCAGCTTGGTCGGGAGCACTGAAGCTTTCTTT. Protein product: CASSLVGSTEAFF.

The chain carries TRBV7-2 and TRBJ2-1, with 7 bases aligning to TRBD2. V lost 3 bases and J lost 9; bases outside the gene matches: 8. Germline lookup yields CDR1 SGHTA and CDR2 FQGNSA. CDR3 size: 14 residues. CDR3: CASSLRLAFPEQFF. CDR3 nucleotides: TGTGCCAGCAGCTTGCGACTAGCATTCCCTGAGCAGTTCTTC.

The sample holds one count of this clone. This chain connects TRBV5-5 to TRBJ1-2; D call uncertain. This CDR3 region has 14 residues. The V end lost 3 bases, the J end lost 8 bases, and 17 bases lay between the germline ends. Germline CDR1 is SGHKS and CDR2 is YYEKEE (reference sequence). The CDR3 sequence is CASSWRSGTGGYTF. As DNA, the CDR3 is TGTGCCAGCAGCTGGCGATCCGGTACGGGGGGCTACACCTTC.

The chain combines TRBV19 with TRBJ1-5, with D tentatively TRBD1 (5 bases). CDR3 length: 14 amino acids. Germline V gene sequence: CDR1 LNHDA, CDR2 SQIVND (reference sequence). The ends were cut back, 4 bases at V and 8 bases at J, with 15 bases in the middle. The CDR3 sequence: CASSRGGDFEPQHF. For the CDR3, the DNA is TGTGCCAGTAGTAGGGGGGGAGATTTCGAGCCCCAGCATTTT.

The V gene is TRBV18, the J gene TRBJ2-7; 9 nucleotides align to TRBD1. CDR3 size: 15 residues. J lost 5 bases, V lost 2 bases, and 7 bases had no gene match. Per the germline V gene, CDR1 is KGHSH and CDR2 is LQKENI. Here the CDR3 reads CASSPSRGQGDEQYF. The DNA for the CDR3 is TGTGCCAGCTCACCATCACGGGGACAGGGCGACGAGCAGTACTTC.

This clone was counted a few times. The chain carries TRBV30 and TRBJ2-1, with TRBD2 as a possible D gene (5 bases). Germline V gene data show CDR1 as GTSNPN and CDR2 as SVGIG (reference sequence). V was pared by 0 bases and J by 0 bases, with 9 bases between. The length of the CDR3 is 15 residues. CDR3 region: CAWSVLGGSYNEQFF. The CDR3 DNA is TGTGCCTGGAGTGTACTAGGAGGCTCCTACAATGAGCAGTTCTTC.

The chain employs TRBV6-5 and TRBJ1-2; 7 nucleotides match TRBD1. CDR1 and CDR2 (germline): MNHEY, SVGAGI. The length of the CDR3 is 15 residues. The CDR3 sequence: CALSTPGQMIYGYTF. The CDR3 bases are TGTGCACTCTCAACTCCGGGACAGATGATCTATGGCTACACCTTC.

The chain carries TRBV19 and TRBJ1-3; TRBD1 is a possible D gene (6 bases). Trimming left V 6 bases short and J 4 bases short, with 13 bases between. Germline CDR1 LNHDA, CDR2 SQIVND (reference sequence). This CDR3 region has 14 residues. The CDR3 DNA reads as TGTGCCAGTAGCAACTCCGGGACAGGAAACACCATATATTTT. Encoded protein: CASSNSGTGNTIYF.

The rearrangement links TRBV11-2 to TRBJ2-7; 9 bases are a match to TRBD2. The CDR3 has 15 residues. With 4 bases clipped from V and 2 bases from J, the junction kept 6 bases outside the gene matches. CDR1 and CDR2 from the germline V gene are SGHAT and FQNNGV. In DNA, the CDR3 is TGTGCCAGCAGCTCCAGAGCGGGGGGTACCTACGAGCAGTACTTC. It encodes CASSSRAGGTYEQYF.

The chain couples TRBV11-1 to TRBJ1-1, with D perhaps matching TRBD1 (6 bases). Looked up from germline, CDR1 is SGHAT and CDR2 is FQDESV (reference sequence). The CDR3 is 14 residues long. The V gene lost 6 bases and the J gene lost 5 bases, with 16 bases spanning the gap. The CDR3 sequence is CASRPDRPPTEAFF. The CDR3 coding sequence is TGTGCCAGCAGACCCGACAGGCCCCCGACTGAAGCTTTCTTT.

This sequence joins TRBV11-2 and TRBJ2-2, with 7 bases fitting TRBD2. The ends lost 0 bases at V and 7 bases at J; junction bases unmatched: 11. Germline V CDR1 and CDR2: SGHAT, FQNNGV. The CDR3 spans 17 residues. The CDR3 region has the DNA TGTGCCAGCAGCTTAGATTGGACTAGTGGGTGGGTCGGGGAGCTGTTTTTT. This sequence encodes CASSLDWTSGWVGELFF.

V and J are TRBV19 and TRBJ2-1, with TRBD1 matching over 10 bases. The CDR3 extends over 15 amino acids. Germline-derived CDR1 and CDR2 are LNHDA and SQIVND (reference sequence). V was clipped by 5 bases and J by 4 bases; unmatched bases: 5. For the CDR3, the DNA is TGTGCCAGTAGTGGCCGGGACAGGGGATACAATGAGCAGTTCTTC. Amino acid sequence: CASSGRDRGYNEQFF.

The chain joins TRBV23-1 to TRBJ1-1; TRBD1 might be the D (5 bases). TRBV23-1 is given ORF status, its function remaining uncertain. The CDR3 spans 14 residues. V dropped 0 bases and J dropped 4 bases, with 9 bases sitting between them. Here the CDR3 reads CASSQSQGGTEAFF. The CDR3, as DNA: TGCGCCAGCAGTCAATCCCAGGGTGGCACTGAAGCTTTCTTT.

This clone was observed once. This chain links TRBV19 with TRBJ1-6; D is perhaps TRBD1 (6 bases). CDR3 length: 14 residues. The germline CDR1 and CDR2 sequences are LNHDA and SQIVND (reference sequence). Trimming took 6 bases from V and 5 from J, leaving 11 bases between them. CDR3 bases: TGTGCCAGTAGGACAGGCCAGGATAATTCACCCCTCCACTTT. It is translated as CASRTGQDNSPLHF.

The gene calls are TRBV19 and TRBJ2-1; 7 bases are shared with TRBD2. The CDR3 covers 15 residues. V lost 4 bases to trimming and J lost 4 bases; unmatched junction nucleotides: 7. Looked up from germline, CDR1 is LNHDA and CDR2 is SQIVND (reference sequence). The CDR3 region has the DNA TGTGCCAGTAGTACCGGCGCTAGCGGTTACAATGAGCAGTTCTTC. Its protein product is CASSTGASGYNEQFF.

V usage is TRBV15 and J usage is TRBJ2-7; the D gene is possibly TRBD1 (5 bases). This CDR3 region has 12 residues. Looked up from germline, CDR1 is LNHNV and CDR2 is YYDKDF (reference sequence). Trimming pared 8 bases from V and 4 bases from J, leaving 12 bases between. CDR3 loop: CATGSRAYEQYF. CDR3 DNA: TGTGCCACCGGTTCCAGGGCTTACGAGCAGTACTTC.